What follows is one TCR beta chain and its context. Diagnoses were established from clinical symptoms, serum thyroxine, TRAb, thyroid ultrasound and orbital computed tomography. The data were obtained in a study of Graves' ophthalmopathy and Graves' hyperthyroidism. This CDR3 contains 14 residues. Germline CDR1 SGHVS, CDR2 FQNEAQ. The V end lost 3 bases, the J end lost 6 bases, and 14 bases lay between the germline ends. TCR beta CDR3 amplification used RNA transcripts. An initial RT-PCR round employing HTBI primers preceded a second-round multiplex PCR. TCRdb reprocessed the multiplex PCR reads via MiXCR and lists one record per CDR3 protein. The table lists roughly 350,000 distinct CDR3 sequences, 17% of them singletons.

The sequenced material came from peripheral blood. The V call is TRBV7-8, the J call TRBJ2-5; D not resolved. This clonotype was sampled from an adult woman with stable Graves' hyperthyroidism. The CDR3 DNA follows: TGTGCCAGCAGCTTGGTGGGTGGGTTGAAGACCCAGTACTTC. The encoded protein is CASSLVGGLKTQYF.